Listed below are T cell receptor beta chains from one sample, sequenced in a study of response to subunit inactivated influenza vaccine. One entry per CDR3 protein, called by TCRdb with MiXCR from the RT-PCR reads. The sample consists of almost 600,000 distinct CDR3 sequences, around 15% of them appearing once. The material was PBMCs from blood, obtained 12 days after vaccination. All receptors come from a man aged 50 or older who received an inactivated influenza vaccine. Both conserved end residues are part of each CDR3. D genes are given only for firm matches. Expanded clones are given a class, and other clones once, few, many or no size at all.

. . TRBJ2-1 TRBV18 TGTGCCAGCTCGGACCAAGATAGGACGGGCAATGAGCAGTTCTTC CASSDQDRTGNEQFF
few TRBD2 TRBJ2-4 TRBV7-8 TGTGCCAGCAGCTTTCGAGCGGGAGTTGGCAAAAACATTCAGTACTTC CASSFRAGVGKNIQYF
few TRBD2 TRBJ2-7 TRBV28 TGTGCCAGCAGTTTCCATCTAGCGGCGAACTCCTACGAGCAGTACTTC CASSFHLAANSYEQYF
many TRBD1 TRBJ2-3 TRBV12-3/TRBV12-4 TGTGCCAGCAGCCCAGCGTGGGGGACAGAGGAGCGCACAGATACGCAGTATTTT CASSPAWGTEERTDTQYF
many TRBD1 TRBJ2-3 TRBV10-3 TGTGCCATCAGTGATACAGGGGGATTGTCAGATACGCAGTATTTT CAISDTGGLSDTQYF
few TRBD2 TRBJ2-1 TRBV11-1 TGTGCCAGCAGCGGCCGGGGACTAGCGGGGTTTATGCTCTACAATGAGCAGTTCTTC CASSGRGLAGFMLYNEQFF
few . TRBJ2-2 TRBV18 TGTGCCAGCTCACCAGACAGTACGAACACCGGGGAGCTGTTTTTT CASSPDSTNTGELFF
. . TRBJ1-5 TRBV19 TGTGCCACCTTGGGTAGCGGGGGGTTTCAGCCCCAGCATTTT CATLGSGGFQPQHF
. . TRBJ1-1 TRBV12-3/TRBV12-4 TGTGCCAGCAGTCCAGGGGTTGTCACTGAAGCTTTCTTT CASSPGVVTEAFF
. . TRBJ2-4 TRBV20-1 TGCAGTGCTATATTCTCGGAGAAAAACATTCAGTACTTC CSAIFSEKNIQYF
. . TRBJ2-3 TRBV4-2 TGTGCCAGCAGCCAAGAGATGGGCAGAGATACGCAGTATTTT CASSQEMGRDTQYF
. . TRBJ1-1 TRBV6-5 TGTGCCAGCAGTTATGAGGGGAGGACTGAAGCTTTCTTT CASSYEGRTEAFF
. . TRBJ2-4 TRBV12-3/TRBV12-4 TGTGCCAGCAGTTTAAACCAGGGGCATGGGACCATTCAGTACTTC CASSLNQGHGTIQYF
. TRBD1 TRBJ2-7 TRBV28 TGTGCCAGCAGTTTATATGCAGGGGGTAGCAACGAGCAGTACTTC CASSLYAGGSNEQYF
few . TRBJ2-7 TRBV29-1 TGCAGCGTTGAAGTTGGGGGGACAGTATCCTACGAGCAGTACTTC CSVEVGGTVSYEQYF
few TRBD2 TRBJ2-1 TRBV20-1 TGCAGTGCTAGAGGACTAGCGTTTGAAAATGAGCAGTTCTTC CSARGLAFENEQFF
. . TRBJ1-6 TRBV7-8 TGTGCCAGCAGCTTAAGATTCGGGGTTTCGGATTCACCCCTCCACTTT CASSLRFGVSDSPLHF
. . TRBJ2-3 TRBV7-2 TGTGCCAGCAGCTTACGTTGGCGGGCGGGGTCAGATACGCAGTATTTT CASSLRWRAGSDTQYF
few . TRBJ2-1 TRBV5-1 TGCGCCAGCAGGCGGACGGATTTGGATGAGCAGTTCTTC CASRRTDLDEQFF
. TRBD2 TRBJ2-1 TRBV7-3 TGTGCCAGCAGCAAGGGAGCGGGAGTGAAGAGAAATGAGCAGTTCTTC CASSKGAGVKRNEQFF
many . TRBJ2-1 TRBV12-3/TRBV12-4 TGTGCCAGCAGTGGAAGCGGGGAGCAGTTCTTC CASSGSGEQFF
. . TRBJ1-2 TRBV10-3 TGTGCCATCAGAGACGGGACGAACTATGGCTACACCTTC CAIRDGTNYGYTF
many . TRBJ2-5 TRBV6-5 TGTGCCAGCAGTATTTCCAGGGTCCAAGAGACCCAGTACTTC CASSISRVQETQYF
few TRBD2 TRBJ2-7 TRBV20-1 TGCAGTGCCAAAGGACTAGCCTACGAGCAGTACTTC CSAKGLAYEQYF
many . TRBJ2-7 TRBV20-1 TGCAGTGCCACACCAGGGTACGAGCAGTACTTC CSATPGYEQYF
. TRBD2 TRBJ2-2 TRBV7-6 TGTGCCAGCAGCTTAGCGGCCAGCGGGGTTCTTACGAACACCGGGGAGCTGTTTTTT CASSLAASGVLTNTGELFF
few TRBD1 TRBJ1-1 TRBV28 TGTGCCAGCAGTCCGGGACAGTGGAACACTGAAGCTTTCTTT CASSPGQWNTEAFF
many . TRBJ1-2 TRBV5-1 TGTGCCAGCAGTTTAGACCCGAACTATGGCTACACCTTC CASSLDPNYGYTF
few TRBD2 TRBJ2-3 TRBV6-2/TRBV6-3 TGTGCCAGCAAGGCTAGCGGACCCACAGATACGCAGTATTTT CASKASGPTDTQYF
. . TRBJ1-1 TRBV29-1 TGCAGCTCCGGGAGGGGCCTTGAAGCTTTCTTT CSSGRGLEAFF
. . TRBJ2-1 TRBV12-3/TRBV12-4 TGTGCCAGCCGGGGTGGCGGGACCCTTTACAATGAGCAGTTCTTC CASRGGGTLYNEQFF
few . TRBJ2-2 TRBV10-3 TGTGCCATCAGTGATGGTGCAGTGACTTTGTTTTTT CAISDGAVTLFF
. TRBD2 TRBJ2-7 TRBV6-1 TGTGCCAGCCGAATAGCGGGAACAGAAGAGCAGTACTTC CASRIAGTEEQYF
. . TRBJ2-7 TRBV5-6 TGTGCCAGCAACGGAGACAGCTACGAGCAGTACTTC CASNGDSYEQYF
. TRBD2 TRBJ2-1 TRBV6-5 TGTGCCAGCAGGTACTCCGGGACTAGCGGACACAATGAGCAGTTCTTC CASRYSGTSGHNEQFF
few . TRBJ2-1 TRBV6-2/TRBV6-3 TGTGCCAGCACCCCAGCCAGGGTAGACTACAATGAGCAGTTCTTC CASTPARVDYNEQFF
few . TRBJ2-5 TRBV2 TGTGCCAGCATCCCGGGACGGCACCAAGAGACCCAGTACTTC CASIPGRHQETQYF
many . TRBJ2-1 TRBV5-1 TGCGCCAGCAGCTTGAGGACTACCTACAATGAGCAGTTCTTC CASSLRTTYNEQFF
. . TRBJ1-6 TRBV5-1 TGCGCCAGCAGCTTGGCCTTACTTGGGGATTCACCCCTCCACTTT CASSLALLGDSPLHF
many TRBD1 TRBJ2-5 TRBV5-6 TGTGCCAGCACCATAGGGACAGTAGGCGAGACCCAGTACTTC CASTIGTVGETQYF
. . TRBJ1-5 TRBV20-1 TGCAGTGCTAGAGAACCGGGACCCCATCAGCCCCAGCATTTT CSAREPGPHQPQHF
few TRBD1 TRBJ2-1 TRBV6-4 TGTGCCAGCAGTGGACAGGGGGGGAACAATGAGCAGTTCTTC CASSGQGGNNEQFF
few TRBD1 TRBJ2-7 TRBV20-1 TGCAGTGCGTACGGGACAGGGGGCTCCTACGAGCAGTACTTC CSAYGTGGSYEQYF
few . TRBJ2-3 TRBV11-2 TGTGCCAGCGCATCCACAGATACGCAGTATTTT CASASTDTQYF
few . TRBJ2-5 TRBV20-1 TGCAGTGCTAGAGCAAGGACTGCCAAGGAGACCCAGTACTTC CSARARTAKETQYF